This note documents a single T cell receptor (beta chain) sequence. This sample was taken from a study of T-cell memory formation after mild COVID-19. The CDR3 extends over 11 amino acids. V was pared by 8 bases and J by 11 bases, with 15 bases between. A single record per CDR3 protein comes from TCRdb applying MiXCR to the 5' RACE reads. The sample lists some 350,000 distinct CDR3 sequences, about 16% seen once, with 20% to 25% in the top ten. This rearrangement joins TRBV12-3 or TRBV12-4 to TRBJ1-1; D remains ambiguous. The sequence derives from a man aged 18-30 years who had mild COVID-19 (a few samples of this study predate the infection). Cell type and time point are not known. The specimen was PBMCs or a T cell subset sorted from them (not recorded which). The CDR3 DNA is TGTGCCAGCTGGGGAAAGGGTCTGGCTTTCTTT. This codes for CASWGKGLAFF.